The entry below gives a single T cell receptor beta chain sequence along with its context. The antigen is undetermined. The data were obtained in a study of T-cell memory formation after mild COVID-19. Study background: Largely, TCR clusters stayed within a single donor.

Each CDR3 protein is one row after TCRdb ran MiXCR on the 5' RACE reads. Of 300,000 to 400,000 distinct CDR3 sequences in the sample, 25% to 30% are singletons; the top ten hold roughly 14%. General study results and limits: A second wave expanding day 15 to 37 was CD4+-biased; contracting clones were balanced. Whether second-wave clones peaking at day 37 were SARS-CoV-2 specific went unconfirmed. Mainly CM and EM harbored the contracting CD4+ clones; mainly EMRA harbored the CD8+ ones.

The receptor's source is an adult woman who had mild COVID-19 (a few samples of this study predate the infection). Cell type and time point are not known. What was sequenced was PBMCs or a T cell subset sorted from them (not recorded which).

CDR3 amino acids: CASSESFTVTGELFF. The CDR3, as DNA: TGTGCCAGCAGTGAAAGCTTTACTGTCACCGGGGAGCTGTTTTTT. The V and J genes are TRBV2 and TRBJ2-2; D is unresolved. Germline lookup yields CDR1 SNHLY and CDR2 FYNNEI. This CDR3 has 15 residues. Trimming left V 2 bases short and J 4 bases short, with 11 bases between.